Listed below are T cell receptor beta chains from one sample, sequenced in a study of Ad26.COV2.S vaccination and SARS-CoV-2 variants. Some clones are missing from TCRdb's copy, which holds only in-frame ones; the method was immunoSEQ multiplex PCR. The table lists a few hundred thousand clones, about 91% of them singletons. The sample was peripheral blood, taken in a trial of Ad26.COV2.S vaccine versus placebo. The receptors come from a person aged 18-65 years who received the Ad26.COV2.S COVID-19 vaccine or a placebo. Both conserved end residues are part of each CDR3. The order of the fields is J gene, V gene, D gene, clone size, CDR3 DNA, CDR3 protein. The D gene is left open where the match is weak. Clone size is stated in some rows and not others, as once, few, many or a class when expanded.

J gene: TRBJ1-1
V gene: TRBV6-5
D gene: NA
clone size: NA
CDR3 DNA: TGTGCCAGCAGACGACAGTCCGAGAACACTGAAGCTTTCTTT
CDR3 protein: CASRRQSENTEAFF

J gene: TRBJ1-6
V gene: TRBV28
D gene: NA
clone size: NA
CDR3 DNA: TGTGCCAGCAGAATAACAGGATTGCTCCCCCCCCTCCACTTT
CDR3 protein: CASRITGLLPPLHF

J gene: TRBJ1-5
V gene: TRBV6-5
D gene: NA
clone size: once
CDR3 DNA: TGTGCCAGCAGTTACGGGGGGCCCGGATCGCCCCAGCATTTT
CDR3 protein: CASSYGGPGSPQHF

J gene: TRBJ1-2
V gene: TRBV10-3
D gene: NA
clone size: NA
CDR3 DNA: TGTGCCATCAGTGATCTCGGGCAGGTCTATGGCTACACCTTC
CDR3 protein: CAISDLGQVYGYTF

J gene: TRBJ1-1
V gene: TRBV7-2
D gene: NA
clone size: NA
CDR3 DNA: TGTGCCAGCCGAACAGGGACGAACACTGAAGCTTTCTTT
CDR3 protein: CASRTGTNTEAFF

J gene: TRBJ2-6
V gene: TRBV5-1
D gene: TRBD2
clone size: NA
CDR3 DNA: TGCGCCAGCAGCTTGGCGGCGGGAGGGCCCAGCTCTGGGGCCAACGTCCTGACTTTC
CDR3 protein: CASSLAAGGPSSGANVLTF

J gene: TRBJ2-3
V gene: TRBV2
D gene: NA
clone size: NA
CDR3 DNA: TGTGCCAGCAGTGACACAGATACGCAGTATTTT
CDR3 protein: CASSDTDTQYF

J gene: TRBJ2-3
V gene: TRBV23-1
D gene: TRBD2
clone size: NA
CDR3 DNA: TGCGCCAGCAGTCAATCGTCGGGGGGGTTTCGGGATACGCAGTATTTT
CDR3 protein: CASSQSSGGFRDTQYF

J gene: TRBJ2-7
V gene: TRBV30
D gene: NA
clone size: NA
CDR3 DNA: TGTGCCTGGGCCCGGGGGAGTTTGGACGAGCAGTACTTC
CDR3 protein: CAWARGSLDEQYF

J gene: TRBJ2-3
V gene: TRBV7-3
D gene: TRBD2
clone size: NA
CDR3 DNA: TGTGCCAGCAGCTCAGGGGGGGTTAGCGGGAGCCCCGATACGCAGTATTTT
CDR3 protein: CASSSGGVSGSPDTQYF

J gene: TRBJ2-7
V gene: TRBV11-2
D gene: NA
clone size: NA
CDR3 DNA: TGTGCCAGCAGCTTAGTTGGCGGCGAAGGCTACGAGCAGTACTTC
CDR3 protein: CASSLVGGEGYEQYF

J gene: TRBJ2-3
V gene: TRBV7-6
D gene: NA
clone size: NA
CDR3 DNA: TGTGCCAGCACCGGGCGGGCTAGCACAGATACGCAGTATTTT
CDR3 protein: CASTGRASTDTQYF

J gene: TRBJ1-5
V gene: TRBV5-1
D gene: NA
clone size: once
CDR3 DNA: TGCGCCAGCAGCACGGGAGAGGTCAATCAGCCCCAGCATTTT
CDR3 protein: CASSTGEVNQPQHF

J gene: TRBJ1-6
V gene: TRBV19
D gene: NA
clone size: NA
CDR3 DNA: TGTGCCAGTAACGGCCGCGGGGATTCACCCCTCCACTTT
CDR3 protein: CASNGRGDSPLHF

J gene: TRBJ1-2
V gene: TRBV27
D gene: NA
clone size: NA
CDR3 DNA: TGTGCCAGCAGTCGTGACTCAGGGATTAACTATGGCTACACCTTC
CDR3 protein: CASSRDSGINYGYTF

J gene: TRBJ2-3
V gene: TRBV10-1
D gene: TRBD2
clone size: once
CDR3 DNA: TGCGCCAGCAGTGCTAGCGGTAGCACAGATACGCAGTATTTT
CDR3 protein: CASSASGSTDTQYF

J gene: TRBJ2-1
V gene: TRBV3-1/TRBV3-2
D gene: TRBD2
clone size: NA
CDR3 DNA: TGTGCCAGCAGCCCCGGGACTAACTCCTACAATGAGCAGTTCTTC
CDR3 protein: CASSPGTNSYNEQFF

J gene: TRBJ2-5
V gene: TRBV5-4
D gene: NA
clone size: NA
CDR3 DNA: TGTGCCAGCAGCTTTGGGGGGGCGGCCCGGGAGACCCAGTACTTC
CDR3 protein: CASSFGGAARETQYF

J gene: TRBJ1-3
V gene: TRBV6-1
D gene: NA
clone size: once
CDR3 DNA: TGTGCCAGCAGTGAGACAGTCCCCTCTGGAAACACCATATATTTT
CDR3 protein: CASSETVPSGNTIYF

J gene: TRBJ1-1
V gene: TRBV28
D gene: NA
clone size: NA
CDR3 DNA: TGTGCCAGCATTACCCTGGGCACTGAAGCTTTCTTT
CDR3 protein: CASITLGTEAFF

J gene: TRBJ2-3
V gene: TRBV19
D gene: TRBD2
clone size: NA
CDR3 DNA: TGTGCCACGTCTAGCGGAAGACTAGCGGGAGGGCGGGGAGATACGCAGTATTTT
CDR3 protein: CATSSGRLAGGRGDTQYF

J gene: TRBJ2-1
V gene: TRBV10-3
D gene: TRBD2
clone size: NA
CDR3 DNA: TGTGCCAGTTCTCCGGGACTAGCAGGCAATGAGCAGTTCTTC
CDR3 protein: CASSPGLAGNEQFF

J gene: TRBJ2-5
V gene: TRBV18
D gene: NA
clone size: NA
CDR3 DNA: TGTGCCAGCTCACCACCGCGAGGGGAGACCCAGTACTTC
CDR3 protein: CASSPPRGETQYF

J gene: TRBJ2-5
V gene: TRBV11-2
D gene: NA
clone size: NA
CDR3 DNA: TGTGCCAGCAGCTTCGGAAGGGAGACCCAGTACTTC
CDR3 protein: CASSFGRETQYF

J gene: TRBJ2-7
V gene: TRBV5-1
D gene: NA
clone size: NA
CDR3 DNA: TGCGCCAGCAGCTTGGTATTCAGCCACGAGCAGTACTTC
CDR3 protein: CASSLVFSHEQYF

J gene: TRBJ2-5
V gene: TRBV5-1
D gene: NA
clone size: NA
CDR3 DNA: TGCGCCAGCAGCTGGGCCGGAAAAGAGACCCAGTACTTC
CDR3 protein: CASSWAGKETQYF

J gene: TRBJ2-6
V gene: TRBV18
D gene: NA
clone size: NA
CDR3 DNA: TGTGCCAGCTCACGAACAGGGTCCGGGGCTGGGGCCAACGTCCTGACTTTC
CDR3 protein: CASSRTGSGAGANVLTF

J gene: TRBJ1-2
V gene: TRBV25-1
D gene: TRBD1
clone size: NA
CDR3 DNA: TGTGCCAGCAGTGAAGGGGACAGTCATTTTTTCGGCTACACCTTC
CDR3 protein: CASSEGDSHFFGYTF

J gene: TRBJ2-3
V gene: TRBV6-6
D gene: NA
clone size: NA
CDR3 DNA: TGTGCCAGCAGTTTTACTCTAGGCTCAGATACGCAGTATTTT
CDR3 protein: CASSFTLGSDTQYF

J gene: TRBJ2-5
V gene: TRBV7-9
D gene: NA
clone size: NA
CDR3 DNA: TGTGCCAGCAGCGTAGACGGGGCCTTCTATACCCAGTACTTC
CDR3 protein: CASSVDGAFYTQYF

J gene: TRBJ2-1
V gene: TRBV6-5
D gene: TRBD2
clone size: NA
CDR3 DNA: TGTGCCAGCAGTTTGTTGGGACTAGCGGATTACAATGAGCAGTTCTTC
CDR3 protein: CASSLLGLADYNEQFF

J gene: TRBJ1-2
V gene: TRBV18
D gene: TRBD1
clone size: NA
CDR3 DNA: TGTGCCAGCTCACCTGGTTTTGAACAGGGGGCGAATGGCTACACCTTC
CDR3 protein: CASSPGFEQGANGYTF

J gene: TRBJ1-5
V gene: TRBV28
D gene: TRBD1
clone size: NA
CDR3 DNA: TGTGCCAGCAGTGCCGGACAGGGAGAGACTGGGAATCAGCCCCAGCATTTT
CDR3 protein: CASSAGQGETGNQPQHF

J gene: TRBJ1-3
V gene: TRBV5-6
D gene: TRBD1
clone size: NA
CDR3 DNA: TGTGCCAGCAGCTTGCCTGGGACAGGGAGCTCTGGAAACACCATATATTTT
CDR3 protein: CASSLPGTGSSGNTIYF

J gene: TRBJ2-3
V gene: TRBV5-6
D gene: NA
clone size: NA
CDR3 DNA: TGTGCCAGCGTGGTGTTATCGGGCACAGATACGCAGTATTTT
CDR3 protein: CASVVLSGTDTQYF

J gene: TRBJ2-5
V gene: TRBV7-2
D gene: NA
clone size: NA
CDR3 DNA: TGTGCCAGCAGCCGGGGTGGCAGGCGGTACTTC
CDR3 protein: CASSRGGRRYF

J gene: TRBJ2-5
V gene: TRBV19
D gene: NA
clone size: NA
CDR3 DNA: TGTGCCAGTAGAACAGGGTTCCAGGAGACCCAGTACTTC
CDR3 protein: CASRTGFQETQYF

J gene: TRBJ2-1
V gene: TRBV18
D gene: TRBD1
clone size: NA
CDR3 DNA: TGTGCCAGCTCACCGACGACAGGGCGATACAATGAGCAGTTCTTC
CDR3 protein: CASSPTTGRYNEQFF

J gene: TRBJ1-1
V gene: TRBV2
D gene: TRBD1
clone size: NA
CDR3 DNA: TGTGCCAGCAGTGTGGGCAGGGGGCCGGGTGAAGCTTTCTTT
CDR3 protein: CASSVGRGPGEAFF

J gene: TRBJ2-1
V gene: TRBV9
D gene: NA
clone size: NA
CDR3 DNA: TGTGCCAGCAGCGTAGGGGGGGCTAGCTCCTACAATGAGCAGTTCTTC
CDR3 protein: CASSVGGASSYNEQFF

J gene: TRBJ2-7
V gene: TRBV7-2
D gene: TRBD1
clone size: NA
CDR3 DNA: TGTGCCAGCAGCTTCCGGACAGGGAGCTCCTACGAGCAGTACTTC
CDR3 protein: CASSFRTGSSYEQYF

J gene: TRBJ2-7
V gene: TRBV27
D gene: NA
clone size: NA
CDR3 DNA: TGTGCCAGCAGTTTATCGGGGGGCCGGGAGCAGTACTTC
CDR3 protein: CASSLSGGREQYF

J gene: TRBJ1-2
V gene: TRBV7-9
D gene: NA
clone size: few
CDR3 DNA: TGTGCCAGCAGCACCGGGGGAAACTATGGCTACACCTTC
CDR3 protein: CASSTGGNYGYTF

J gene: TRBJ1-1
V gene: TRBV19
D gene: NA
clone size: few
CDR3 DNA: TGTGCCAGTAGTATAGGAGGGGGCACTGAAGCTTTCTTT
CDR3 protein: CASSIGGGTEAFF

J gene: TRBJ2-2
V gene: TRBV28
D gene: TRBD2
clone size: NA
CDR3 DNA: TGTGCCAGCAGCCTACGGGAGCGGGAGAACACCGGGGAGCTGTTTTTT
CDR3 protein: CASSLRERENTGELFF

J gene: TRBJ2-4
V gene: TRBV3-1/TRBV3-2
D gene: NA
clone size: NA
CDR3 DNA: TGTGCCAGCAGCCAAGATCGGCTAGGGGGCAAAAACATTCAGTACTTC
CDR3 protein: CASSQDRLGGKNIQYF

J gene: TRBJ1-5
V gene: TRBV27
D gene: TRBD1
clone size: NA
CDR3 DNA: TGTGCCAGCAGTTTATCCGGACAGGAGGATCAGCCCCAGCATTTT
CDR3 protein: CASSLSGQEDQPQHF

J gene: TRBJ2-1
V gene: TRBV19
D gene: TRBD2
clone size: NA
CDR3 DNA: TGTGCCAGTAGTATTCGGGCGGGAGACGGGTACAATGAGCAGTTCTTC
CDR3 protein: CASSIRAGDGYNEQFF

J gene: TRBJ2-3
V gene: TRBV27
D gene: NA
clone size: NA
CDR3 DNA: TGTGCCAGCAGTTCCCGGGGGCCGACTAGCACAGATACGCAGTATTTT
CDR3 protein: CASSSRGPTSTDTQYF

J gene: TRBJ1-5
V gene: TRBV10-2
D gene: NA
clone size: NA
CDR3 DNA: TGCGCCAGCAGTCAGGGGTTTCCCAATCAGCCCCAGCATTTT
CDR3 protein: CASSQGFPNQPQHF